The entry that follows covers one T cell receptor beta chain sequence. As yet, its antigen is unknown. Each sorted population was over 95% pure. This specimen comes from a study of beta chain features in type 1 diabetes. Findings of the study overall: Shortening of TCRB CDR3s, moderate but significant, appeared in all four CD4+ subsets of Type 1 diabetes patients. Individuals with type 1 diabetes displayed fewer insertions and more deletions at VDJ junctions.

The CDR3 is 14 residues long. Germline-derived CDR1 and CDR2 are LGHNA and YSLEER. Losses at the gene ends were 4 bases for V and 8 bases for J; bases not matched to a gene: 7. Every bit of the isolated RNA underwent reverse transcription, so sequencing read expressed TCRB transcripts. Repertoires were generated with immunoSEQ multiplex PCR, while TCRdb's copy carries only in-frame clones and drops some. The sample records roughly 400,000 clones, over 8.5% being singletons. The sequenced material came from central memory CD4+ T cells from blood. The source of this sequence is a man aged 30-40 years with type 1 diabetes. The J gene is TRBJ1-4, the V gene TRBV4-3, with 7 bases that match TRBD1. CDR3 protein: CASSRGGTDEKLFF. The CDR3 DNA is TGCGCCAGCAGCCGGGGAGGGACAGACGAAAAACTGTTTTTT.